This T cell receptor beta chain was captured by sequencing in a study of T cell changes during pregnancy in multiple sclerosis. This clone showed up just once. Germline CDR1 SGHTA, CDR2 FQGNSA. Trimming removed 7 bases from V and 6 bases from J; junction bases left unmatched: 11. This CDR3 contains 15 residues. The assay was immunoSEQ multiplex PCR, and TCRdb's table has in-frame clones only and misses some. Among approximately 70,000 clones, 75% to 95% were seen once, and the ten largest hold 0.7%. This TCR derives from a female donor in good health, enrolled as a control in a pregnancy study. The chain links TRBV7-2 to TRBJ2-1; 8 nucleotides match TRBD2. The sequenced sample was peripheral blood, obtained in the third trimester of pregnancy. DNA of the CDR3: TGTGCCAGCACCCTCTCCTCGAGCGGGGGCAATGAGCAGTTCTTC. Its protein is CASTLSSSGGNEQFF.